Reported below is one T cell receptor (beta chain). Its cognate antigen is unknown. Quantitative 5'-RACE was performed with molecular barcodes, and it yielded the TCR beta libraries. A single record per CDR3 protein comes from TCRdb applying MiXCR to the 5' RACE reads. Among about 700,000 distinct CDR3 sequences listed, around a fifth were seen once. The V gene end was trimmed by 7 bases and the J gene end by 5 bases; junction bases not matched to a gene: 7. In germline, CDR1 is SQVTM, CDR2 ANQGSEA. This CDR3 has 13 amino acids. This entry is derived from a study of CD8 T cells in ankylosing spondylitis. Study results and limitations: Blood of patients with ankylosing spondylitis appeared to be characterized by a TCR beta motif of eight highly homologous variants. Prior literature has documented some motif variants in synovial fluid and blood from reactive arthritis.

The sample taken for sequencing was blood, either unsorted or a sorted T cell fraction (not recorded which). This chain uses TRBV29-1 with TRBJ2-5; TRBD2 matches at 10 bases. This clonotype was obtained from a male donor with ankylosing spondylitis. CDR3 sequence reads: CSALAGDGETQYF. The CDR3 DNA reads TGCAGCGCGCTAGCGGGAGACGGGGAGACCCAGTACTTC.